This TCR beta chain originates from a study of blood T cell repertoires in COVID-19. About the study: Specimens from acute and convalescent COVID-19 originated in the United States, Italy and Spain. T cells, B-cell-depleted T cells, or PBMCs supplied cDNA or gDNA.

As handled by the study authors: Reference gene primer amplification in the assay estimated nucleated cell counts. TCRdb keeps only in-frame clones here, not all; method: immunoSEQ multiplex PCR. Clone size and the V and J calls come from that table; the DNA yielded D and trimming. The sample has around 280,000 clones; more than 70% are singletons. This clone has a handful of counts. Seattle patient enrollment occurred during active infection, with longitudinal follow-up thereafter. The CDR3 is 16 amino acids. After removal of 5 bases from V and 4 bases from J, the junction contained 10 bases not matched to a gene. From germline, CDR1 is MNHEY and CDR2 SVGEGT.

The sequence was collected from a woman aged 25 to 39 with COVID-19, enrolled during active disease. The chain is built from TRBV6-2 or TRBV6-3 and TRBJ2-7; 11 bases agree with TRBD2. Sequencing was done on a sample of peripheral blood. CDR3 protein: CASSPMTSGTAYEQYF. In nucleotides, the CDR3 is TGTGCCAGCAGTCCGATGACTAGCGGGACAGCTTACGAGCAGTACTTC.